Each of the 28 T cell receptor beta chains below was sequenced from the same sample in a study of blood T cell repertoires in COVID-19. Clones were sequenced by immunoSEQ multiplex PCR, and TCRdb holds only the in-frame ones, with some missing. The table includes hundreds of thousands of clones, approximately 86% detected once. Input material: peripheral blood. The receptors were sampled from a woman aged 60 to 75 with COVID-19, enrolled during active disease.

CDR3 sequence (DNA): TGTGCCAGCAGTTCTGGGCAGGGTGGCGAAAAACTGTTTTTT. Protein sequence: CASSSGQGGEKLFF. V and J are TRBV6-2 or TRBV6-3 and TRBJ1-4, with a possible D match to TRBD1 (5 bases). There are 14 residues in the CDR3. Germline V gene lookup returns CDR1 MNHEY and CDR2 SVGEGT. Trimming pared 4 bases from V and 8 bases from J, leaving 14 bases between.

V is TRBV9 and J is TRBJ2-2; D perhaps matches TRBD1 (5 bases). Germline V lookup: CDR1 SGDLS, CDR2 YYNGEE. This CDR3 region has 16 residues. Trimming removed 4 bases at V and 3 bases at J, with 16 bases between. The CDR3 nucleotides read TGTGCCAGCAGCCCCCGTCTCAGGGTGGACACCGGGGAGCTGTTTTTT. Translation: CASSPRLRVDTGELFF.

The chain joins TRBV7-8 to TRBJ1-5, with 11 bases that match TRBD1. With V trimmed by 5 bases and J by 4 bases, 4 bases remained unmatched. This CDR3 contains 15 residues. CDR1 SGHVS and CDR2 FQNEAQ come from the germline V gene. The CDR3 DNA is TGTGCCAGCAGCCAGGGGACAGGGGGGAATCAGCCCCAGCATTTT. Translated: CASSQGTGGNQPQHF.

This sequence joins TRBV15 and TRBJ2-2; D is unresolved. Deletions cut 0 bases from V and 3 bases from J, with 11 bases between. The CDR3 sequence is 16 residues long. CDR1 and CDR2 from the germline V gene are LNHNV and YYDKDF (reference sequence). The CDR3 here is CATSRDSAGDTGELFF. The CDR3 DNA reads TGTGCCACCAGCAGAGATTCGGCAGGCGACACCGGGGAGCTGTTTTTT.

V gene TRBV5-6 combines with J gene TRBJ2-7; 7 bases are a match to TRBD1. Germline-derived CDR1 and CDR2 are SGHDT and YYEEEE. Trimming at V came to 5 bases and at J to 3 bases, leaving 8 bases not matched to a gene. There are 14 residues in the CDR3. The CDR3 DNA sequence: TGTGCCAGCAGGAGCAGGGGGTCTCGCTACGAGCAGTACTTC. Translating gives CASRSRGSRYEQYF.

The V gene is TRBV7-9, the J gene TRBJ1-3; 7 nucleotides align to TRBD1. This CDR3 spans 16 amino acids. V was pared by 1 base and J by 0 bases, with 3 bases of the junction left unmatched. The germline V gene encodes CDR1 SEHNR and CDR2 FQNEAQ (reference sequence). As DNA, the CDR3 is TGTGCCAGCAGCTTAGTGGGACAGAACTCTGGAAACACCATATATTTT. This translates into CASSLVGQNSGNTIYF.

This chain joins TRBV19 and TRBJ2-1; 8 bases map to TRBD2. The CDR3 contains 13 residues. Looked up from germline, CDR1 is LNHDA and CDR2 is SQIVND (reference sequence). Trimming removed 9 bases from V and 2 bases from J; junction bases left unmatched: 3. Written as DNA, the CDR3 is TGTGCCAGCCAGCGGGGGACCTACAATGAGCAGTTCTTC. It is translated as CASQRGTYNEQFF.

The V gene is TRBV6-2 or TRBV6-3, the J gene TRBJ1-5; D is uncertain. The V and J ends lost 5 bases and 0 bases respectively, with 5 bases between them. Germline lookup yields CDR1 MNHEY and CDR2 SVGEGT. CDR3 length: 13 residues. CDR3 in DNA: TGTGCCAGCAGTCCCAATAGCAATCAGCCCCAGCATTTT. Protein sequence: CASSPNSNQPQHF.

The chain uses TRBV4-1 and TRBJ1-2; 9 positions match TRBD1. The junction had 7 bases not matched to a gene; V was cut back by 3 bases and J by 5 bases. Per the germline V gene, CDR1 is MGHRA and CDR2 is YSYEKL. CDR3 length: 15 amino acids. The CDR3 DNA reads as TGCGCCAGCAGCCAGCCGGGACAGGGTATATATGGCTACACCTTC. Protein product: CASSQPGQGIYGYTF.

CDR3 protein: CASSEVVSGNTQYF. CDR3 DNA sequence: TGTGCCAGCAGTGAAGTGGTTAGCGGAAATACGCAGTATTTT. The V gene is TRBV6-1, the J gene TRBJ2-3; D might be TRBD2 (6 bases). The V gene's germline CDR1 is MNHNS and CDR2 SASEGT. The CDR3 sequence is 14 residues long. The V end was cut by 1 base, the J end by 7 bases, with 12 bases between.

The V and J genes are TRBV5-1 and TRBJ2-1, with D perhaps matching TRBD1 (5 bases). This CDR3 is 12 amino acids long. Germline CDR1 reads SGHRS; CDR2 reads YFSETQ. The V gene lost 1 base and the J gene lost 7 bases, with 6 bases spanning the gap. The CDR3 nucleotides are TGCGCCAGCAGCTTGAAGGGGAATGAGCAGTTCTTC. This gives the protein CASSLKGNEQFF.

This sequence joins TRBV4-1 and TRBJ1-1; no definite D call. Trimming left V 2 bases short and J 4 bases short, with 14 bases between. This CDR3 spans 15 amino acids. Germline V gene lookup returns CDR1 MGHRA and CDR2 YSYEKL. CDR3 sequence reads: CASSQLGGLTTEAFF. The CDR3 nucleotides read TGCGCCAGCAGCCAATTAGGCGGGTTGACCACTGAAGCTTTCTTT.

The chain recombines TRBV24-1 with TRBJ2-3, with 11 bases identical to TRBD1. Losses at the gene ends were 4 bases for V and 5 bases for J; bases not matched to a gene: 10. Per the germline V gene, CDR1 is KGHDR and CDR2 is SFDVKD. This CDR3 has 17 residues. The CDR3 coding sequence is TGTGCCACCAGTGAATCACCGGGACAGGGGGAAGGAGATACGCAGTATTTT. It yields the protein CATSESPGQGEGDTQYF.

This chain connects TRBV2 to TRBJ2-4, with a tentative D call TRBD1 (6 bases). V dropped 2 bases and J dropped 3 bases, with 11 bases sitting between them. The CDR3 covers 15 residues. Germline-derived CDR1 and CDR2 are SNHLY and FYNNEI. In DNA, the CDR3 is TGTGCCAGCAGTGAACGTAGGACAGTCAAAAACATTCAGTACTTC. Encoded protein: CASSERRTVKNIQYF. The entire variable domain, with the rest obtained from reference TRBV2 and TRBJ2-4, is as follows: EPEVTQTPSHQVTQMGQEVILRCVPISNHLYFYWYRQILGQKVEFLVSFYNNEISEKSEIFDDQFSVERPDGSNFTLKIRSTKLEDSAMYFCASSERRTVKNIQYFGAGTRLSVL.

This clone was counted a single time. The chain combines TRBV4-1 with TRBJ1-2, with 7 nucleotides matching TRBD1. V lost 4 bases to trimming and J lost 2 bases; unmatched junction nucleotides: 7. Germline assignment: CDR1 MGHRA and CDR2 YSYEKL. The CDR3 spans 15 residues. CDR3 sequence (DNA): TGCGCCAGCAGCCCAATCGGGACAGCGAACTATGGCTACACCTTC. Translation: CASSPIGTANYGYTF.

CDR3 nucleotide sequence: TGTGCCAGCAGCACGGCAGGGTATTCCTACGAGCAGTACTTC. As protein: CASSTAGYSYEQYF. The rearrangement joins TRBV4-2 to TRBJ2-7; TRBD1 is a possible D gene (5 bases). Germline V gives CDR1 LGHNA, CDR2 YNFKEQ. This CDR3 is built from 14 residues. Trimming cost V 5 bases and J 1 base, with 12 bases left between them.

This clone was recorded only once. The CDR3 sequence: CAWSPGQGSSGANVLTF. As DNA, the CDR3 is TGTGCCTGGAGCCCCGGACAGGGGAGCTCTGGGGCCAACGTCCTGACTTTC. This chain connects TRBV30 to TRBJ2-6; 9 bases line up with TRBD1. This CDR3 contains 17 residues. Germline assignment: CDR1 GTSNPN and CDR2 SVGIG (reference sequence). Trimming took 3 bases from V and 0 from J; bases not matched to a gene: 6.

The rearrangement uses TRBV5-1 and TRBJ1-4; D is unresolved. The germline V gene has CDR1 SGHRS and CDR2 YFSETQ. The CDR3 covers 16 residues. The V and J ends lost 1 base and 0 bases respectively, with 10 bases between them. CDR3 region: CASSLQRWTTNEKLFF. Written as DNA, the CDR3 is TGCGCCAGCAGCTTGCAGCGCTGGACAACTAATGAAAAACTGTTTTTT.

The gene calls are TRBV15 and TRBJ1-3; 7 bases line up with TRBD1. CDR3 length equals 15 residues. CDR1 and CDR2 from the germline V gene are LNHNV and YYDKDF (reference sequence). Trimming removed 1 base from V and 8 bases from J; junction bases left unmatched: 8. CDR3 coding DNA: TGTGCCACCAGCAGAGTAACAGGGGTTGGGGACACCATATATTTT. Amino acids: CATSRVTGVGDTIYF.

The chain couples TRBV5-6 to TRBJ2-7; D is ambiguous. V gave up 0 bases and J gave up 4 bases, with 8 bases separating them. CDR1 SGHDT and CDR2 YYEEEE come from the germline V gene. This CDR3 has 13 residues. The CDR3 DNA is TGTGCCAGCAGCTTGGAACAGTTGTACGAGCAGTACTTC. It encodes CASSLEQLYEQYF. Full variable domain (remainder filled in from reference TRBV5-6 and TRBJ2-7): DAGVTQSPTHLIKTRGQQVTLRCSPKSGHDTVSWYQQALGQGPQFIFQYYEEEERQRGNFPDRFSGHQFPNYSSELNVNALLLGDSALYLCASSLEQLYEQYFGPGTRLTVT.

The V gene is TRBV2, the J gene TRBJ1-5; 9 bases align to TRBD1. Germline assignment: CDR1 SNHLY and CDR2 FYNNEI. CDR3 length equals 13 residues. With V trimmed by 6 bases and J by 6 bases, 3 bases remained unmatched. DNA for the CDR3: TGTGCCAGCAGGGGGACAGGGTCTCAGCCCCAGCATTTT. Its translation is CASRGTGSQPQHF.

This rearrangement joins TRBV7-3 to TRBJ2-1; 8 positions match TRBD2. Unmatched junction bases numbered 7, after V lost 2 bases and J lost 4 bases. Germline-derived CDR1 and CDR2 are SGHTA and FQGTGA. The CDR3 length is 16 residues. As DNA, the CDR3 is TGTGCCAGCAGCTTAGCCGGGGGGGCCGCTTACAATGAGCAGTTCTTC. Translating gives CASSLAGGAAYNEQFF. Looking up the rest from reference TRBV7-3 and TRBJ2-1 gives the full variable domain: GAGVSQTPSNKVTEKGKYVELRCDPISGHTALYWYRQSLGQGPEFLIYFQGTGAADDSGLPNDRFFAVRPEGSVSTLKIQRTERGDSAVYLCASSLAGGAAYNEQFFGPGTRLTVL.

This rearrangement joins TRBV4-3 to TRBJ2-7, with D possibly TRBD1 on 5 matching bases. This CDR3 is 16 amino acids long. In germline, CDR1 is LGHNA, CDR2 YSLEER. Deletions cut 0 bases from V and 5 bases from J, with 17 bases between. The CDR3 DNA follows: TGCGCCAGCAGCCAAGATCATGAATTAGGGGTACACGAGCAGTACTTC. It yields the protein CASSQDHELGVHEQYF.

The CDR3 here is CAWSWTANYGYTF. CDR3 sequence (DNA): TGTGCCTGGAGTTGGACAGCTAACTATGGCTACACCTTC. The V call is TRBV30, the J call TRBJ1-2; D perhaps matches TRBD1 (6 bases). V was cut by 2 bases and J by 0 bases, with 7 bases left in between. CDR3 length equals 13 residues. The germline CDR1 and CDR2 sequences are GTSNPN and SVGIG (reference sequence).

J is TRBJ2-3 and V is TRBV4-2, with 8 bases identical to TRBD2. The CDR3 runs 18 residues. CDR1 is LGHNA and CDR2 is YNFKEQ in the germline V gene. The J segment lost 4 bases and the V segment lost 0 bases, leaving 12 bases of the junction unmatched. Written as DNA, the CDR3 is TGTGCCAGCAGCCAAGAAAGCTCCGGCGGGGGGACCGCAGATACGCAGTATTTT. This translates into CASSQESSGGGTADTQYF.

CDR3 protein: CASSSQGASGETQYF. The DNA of the CDR3 is TGTGCCAGTAGTTCACAGGGGGCGAGCGGAGAGACCCAGTACTTC. The chain is built from TRBV19 and TRBJ2-5; 9 bases line up with TRBD1. From germline, CDR1 is LNHDA and CDR2 SQIVND (reference sequence). V lost 5 bases and J lost 4; bases outside the gene matches: 8. There are 15 residues in the CDR3.

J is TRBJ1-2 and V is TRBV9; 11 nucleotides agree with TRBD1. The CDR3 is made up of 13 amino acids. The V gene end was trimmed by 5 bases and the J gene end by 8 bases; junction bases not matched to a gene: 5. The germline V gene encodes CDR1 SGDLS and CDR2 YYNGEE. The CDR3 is CASRDRGREGYTF. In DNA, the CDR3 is TGTGCCAGCAGGGACAGGGGGCGAGAAGGCTACACCTTC.

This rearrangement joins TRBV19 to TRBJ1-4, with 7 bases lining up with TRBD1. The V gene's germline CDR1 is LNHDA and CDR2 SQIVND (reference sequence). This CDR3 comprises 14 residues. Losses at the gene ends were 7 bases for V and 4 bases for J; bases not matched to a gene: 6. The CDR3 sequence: CASKFRDSNEKLFF. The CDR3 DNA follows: TGTGCCAGTAAGTTTCGGGACAGTAATGAAAAACTGTTTTTT.